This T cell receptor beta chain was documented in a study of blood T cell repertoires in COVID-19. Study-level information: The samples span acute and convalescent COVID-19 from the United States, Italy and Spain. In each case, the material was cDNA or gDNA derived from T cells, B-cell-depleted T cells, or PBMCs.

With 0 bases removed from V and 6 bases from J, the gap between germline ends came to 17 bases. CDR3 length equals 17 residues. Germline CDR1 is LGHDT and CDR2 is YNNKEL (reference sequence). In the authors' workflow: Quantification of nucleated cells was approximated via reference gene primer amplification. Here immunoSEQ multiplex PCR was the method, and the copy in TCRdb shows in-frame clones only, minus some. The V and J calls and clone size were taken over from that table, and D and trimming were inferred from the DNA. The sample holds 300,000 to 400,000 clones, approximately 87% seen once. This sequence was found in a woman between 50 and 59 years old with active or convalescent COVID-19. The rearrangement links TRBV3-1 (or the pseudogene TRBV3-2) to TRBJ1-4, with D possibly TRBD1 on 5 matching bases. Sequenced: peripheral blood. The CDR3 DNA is TGTGCCAGCAGCCAAGAGCGCCGGGGGGGGAAAGATGAAAAACTGTTTTTT. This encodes CASSQERRGGKDEKLFF.